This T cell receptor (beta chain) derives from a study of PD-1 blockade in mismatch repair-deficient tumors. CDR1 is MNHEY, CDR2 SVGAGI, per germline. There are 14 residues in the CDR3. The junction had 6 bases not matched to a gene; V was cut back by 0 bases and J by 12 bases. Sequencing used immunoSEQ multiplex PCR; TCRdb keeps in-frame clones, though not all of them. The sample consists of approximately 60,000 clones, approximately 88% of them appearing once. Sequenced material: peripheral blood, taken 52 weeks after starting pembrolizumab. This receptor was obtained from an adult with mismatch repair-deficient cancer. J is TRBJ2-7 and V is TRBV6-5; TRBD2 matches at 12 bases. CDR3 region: CASSYSTSGSISYF. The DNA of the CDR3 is TGTGCCAGCAGTTACTCGACTAGCGGGAGCATTTCGTACTTC.